This TCR beta chain was recovered during a study of chemoradiotherapy in HPV16-positive cancers. General observations from the study: HPV-responsive T-cell expansion during chemoradiotherapy was linked to improved recurrence-free survival in HPV16-positive patients.

Data came from immunoSEQ multiplex PCR; TCRdb stores just in-frame clones and leaves some out. The table records around 8,000 clones, about three quarters of them present only once. The length of the CDR3 is 16 residues. The V and J ends lost 2 bases and 3 bases, in that order; junction bases with no gene match: 6. CDR1 KGHSH and CDR2 LQKENI come from the germline V gene. Comments on this clone: Its target is not known.

Specimen collection occurred from a patient who underwent chemoradiotherapy. The rearrangement links TRBV18 to TRBJ2-3; 9 bases match TRBD1. The sequence was collected from a human donor with HPV-associated anogenital cancer. The CDR3: CASSPTQGAGTDTQYF. In DNA form, the CDR3 reads TGTGCCAGCTCACCAACACAGGGGGCAGGGACAGATACGCAGTATTTT.